A single sample is the source of the 14 T cell receptor beta chains below, sequenced in a study of T cells after yellow fever vaccination. TCRdb used MiXCR to reprocess the 5' RACE reads, holding one entry per CDR3 protein. The data contain about 550,000 distinct CDR3 sequences, less than 20% of them singletons. Specimen: PBMCs, collected 15 days after the yellow fever booster vaccination. The source of these receptors is a man younger than 45 who received the YFV17D yellow fever vaccine.

The chain combines TRBV7-9 with TRBJ2-2; D unresolved. The V gene's germline CDR1 is SEHNR and CDR2 FQNEAQ (reference sequence). The V end lost 4 bases, the J end lost 0 bases, and 9 bases lay between the germline ends. The length of the CDR3 is 15 residues. CDR3 in DNA: TGTGCCAGCAGCTCGGCGTTCGCGAACACCGGGGAGCTGTTTTTT. This translates into CASSSAFANTGELFF.

Here the CDR3 reads CASSLGLAENEQFF. Here the CDR3 DNA reads TGCGCCAGCAGCTTAGGACTAGCGGAAAATGAGCAGTTCTTC. The V and J genes are TRBV5-1 and TRBJ2-1, with 10 bases matching TRBD2. Germline trimming cut 2 bases from V and 7 bases from J; bases unmatched to any gene: 3. The CDR3 covers 14 residues. The V gene's germline CDR1 is SGHRS and CDR2 YFSETQ.

This clonotype was counted a few times. The V call is TRBV7-3, the J call TRBJ2-7; the match to TRBD2 covers 12 bases. The V gene's germline CDR1 is SGHTA and CDR2 FQGTGA. The CDR3 spans 13 residues. Trimming took 5 bases from V and 6 from J; bases not matched to a gene: 2. DNA of the CDR3: TGTGCCAGCAGCGCGACTAGCGGGAGCGAGCAGTACTTC. This sequence encodes CASSATSGSEQYF.

A few counts support this clonotype. The chain is built from TRBV5-1 and TRBJ2-5, with unresolved D. The CDR3 consists of 15 residues. The V end was cut by 0 bases, the J end by 1 base, with 10 bases between. CDR1 is SGHRS and CDR2 is YFSETQ in the germline V gene. This CDR3 is CASSLVHRLQETQYF. The CDR3 DNA follows: TGCGCCAGCAGCTTGGTCCACCGTCTCCAAGAGACCCAGTACTTC. The variable domain in full, completed from reference TRBV5-1 and TRBJ2-5, reads KAGVTQTPRYLIKTRGQQVTLSCSPISGHRSVSWYQQTPGQGLQFLFEYFSETQRNKGNFPGRFSGRQFSNSRSEMNVSTLELGDSALYLCASSLVHRLQETQYFGPGTRLLVL.

The chain couples TRBV12-5 to TRBJ2-1; a weak D match, TRBD2 (7 bases). This CDR3 comprises 15 residues. Germline loops: CDR1 LGHNT, CDR2 FRNRAP. Trimming shortened V by 5 bases and J by 2 bases, and 13 bases separated the two germline ends. The CDR3 is CASGPRGGAYNEQFF. The DNA for the CDR3 is TGTGCTAGTGGTCCGAGGGGGGGGGCCTACAATGAGCAGTTCTTC.

This clonotype has a handful of counts. The V call is TRBV3-1, the J call TRBJ1-2; D is unclear. Trimming cost V 4 bases and J 7 bases, with 13 bases left between them. The CDR3 length is 13 residues. Germline V gene sequence: CDR1 LGHDT, CDR2 YNNKEL (reference sequence). CDR3 bases: TGTGCCAGCAGCCGCGAGGGAACCGGTGGCTACACCTTC. It encodes CASSREGTGGYTF.

This chain connects TRBV5-6 to TRBJ2-3; D not certain. CDR3 length: 16 amino acids. CDR1 SGHDT and CDR2 YYEEEE come from the germline V gene. V dropped 4 bases and J dropped 0 bases, with 15 bases sitting between them. The CDR3 loop reads CASSVPIRGSTDTQYF. CDR3 DNA sequence: TGTGCCAGCAGCGTCCCCATTCGCGGTAGCACAGATACGCAGTATTTT. The variable domain in full, with the rest retrieved from reference TRBV5-6 and TRBJ2-3, is DAGVTQSPTHLIKTRGQQVTLRCSPKSGHDTVSWYQQALGQGPQFIFQYYEEEERQRGNFPDRFSGHQFPNYSSELNVNALLLGDSALYLCASSVPIRGSTDTQYFGPGTRLTVL.

This chain links TRBV6-1 with TRBJ2-1; TRBD2 matches 11 bases. V was clipped by 6 bases and J by 9 bases; unmatched bases: 10. Germline lookup yields CDR1 MNHNS and CDR2 SASEGT. The CDR3 runs 15 residues. The CDR3 loop reads CASRVSGRAVLEQFF. The CDR3 bases are TGTGCCAGCAGGGTTAGCGGGAGGGCCGTACTTGAGCAGTTCTTC.

This clonotype appeared a few times. The chain employs TRBV5-1 and TRBJ1-1, with TRBD1 matching over 7 bases. The CDR3 consists of 19 residues. With 2 bases clipped from V and 1 base from J, the junction kept 17 bases outside the gene matches. Germline V gives CDR1 SGHRS, CDR2 YFSETQ. The CDR3: CASSFGALHIDRENTEAFF. CDR3 in DNA: TGCGCCAGCAGCTTTGGCGCCCTACACATAGACAGGGAGAACACTGAAGCTTTCTTT.

The chain couples TRBV24-1 to TRBJ2-5; maybe TRBD2 (6 bases). This CDR3 contains 14 residues. Trimming shortened V by 4 bases and J by 2 bases, and 10 bases separated the two germline ends. Germline CDR1 reads KGHDR; CDR2 reads SFDVKD. The CDR3 spells CATSETGTQETQYF. The CDR3 nucleotides read TGTGCCACCAGTGAGACCGGGACTCAAGAGACCCAGTACTTC.

This clonotype occurred a few times. V is TRBV28 and J is TRBJ1-6, with 9 nucleotides matching TRBD1. The CDR3 runs to 14 residues. Per the germline V gene, CDR1 is MDHEN and CDR2 is SYDVKM. Trimming cost V 5 bases and J 8 bases; bases outside gene matches: 4. As DNA, the CDR3 is TGTGCCAGCAGTGGCTGGACAGGGGATTCACCCCTCCACTTT. This sequence encodes CASSGWTGDSPLHF.

The V call is TRBV7-2, the J call TRBJ2-5; the D gene is possibly TRBD2 (6 bases). Germline CDR1 and CDR2: SGHTA and FQGNSA. Trimming cost V 1 base and J 4 bases, with 10 bases left between them. The CDR3 spans 14 residues. CDR3 nucleotide sequence: TGTGCCAGCAGCTTAGACGGTAGCGGAGAGACCCAGTACTTC. The encoded protein is CASSLDGSGETQYF.

This clonotype was counted between two and nine times. The chain links TRBV11-2 to TRBJ2-5, with 16 bases fitting TRBD2. J was trimmed by 4 bases and V by 2 bases; bases with no gene match: 10. This CDR3 has 19 residues. The V gene's germline CDR1 is SGHAT and CDR2 FQNNGV. The CDR3 coding sequence is TGTGCCAGCAGCTTATTGGGGACTAGCGGGAGGGCCGGCCGAGAGACCCAGTACTTC. As protein: CASSLLGTSGRAGRETQYF.

This clonotype has just a few counts. The chain carries TRBV7-6 and TRBJ2-5, with D unresolved. The CDR3 runs 12 residues. Germline V gives CDR1 SGHVS, CDR2 FNYEAQ. The DNA of the CDR3 is TGTGCTACATCAGGACCCCGAGAGACCCAGTACTTC. This encodes CATSGPRETQYF.